This note documents a single T cell receptor beta chain sequence. V lost 7 bases and J lost 3, with 10 bases in between. The V gene's germline CDR1 is MNHEY and CDR2 SMNVEV (reference sequence). CDR3 length equals 12 residues. Noted time point: blood 4 weeks post-SBRT, at nephrectomy. Documented treatment: 15 Gy SBRT to primary tumor, nephrectomy 4 weeks later. TCRdb's table, derived via immunoSEQ multiplex PCR, lists solely in-frame clones and lacks some. The data hold about 34,000 clones, with over 75% observed a single time. The data originate from a study of radiation and T cells in renal cell carcinoma.

This chain joins TRBV27 and TRBJ2-7; the D gene is possibly TRBD2 (6 bases). The sequence came from a man aged 55 to 69 with renal cell carcinoma. The source material was blood, sampled from a patient whose treatment included radiotherapy and nephrectomy. The CDR3 sequence: CASMGTHYEQYF. CDR3 DNA: TGTGCCAGCATGGGGACTCACTACGAGCAGTACTTC.